The 12 T cell receptor beta chains in this list originate from one sample, sequenced in a study of blood T cells in healthy people across ages. Then a second PCR, running about 7 to 11 cycles, was carried out with a sample-barcoded 5' primer and a J-beta primer mix. TCRdb processed the 5' RACE reads anew with MiXCR; each CDR3 protein has one entry. Seen here are about 1.8 million distinct CDR3 sequences, around 50% observed once, and the top ten hold less than 2.5%. Sequencing was performed on blood. All receptors come from a woman between 40 and 55 years old in good health.

There are a few counts of this clonotype. The rearrangement uses TRBV6-6 and TRBJ2-5; 12 bases match TRBD2. With V trimmed by 5 bases and J by 5 bases, 6 bases remained unmatched. CDR3 length equals 15 residues. Germline V gives CDR1 MNHNY, CDR2 SVGAGI (reference sequence). CDR3 bases: TGTGCCAGCAGTGGACTAGCGGGGAGTTCGGAGACCCAGTACTTC. This codes for CASSGLAGSSETQYF.

The CDR3: CASRTEVNTEAFF. DNA of the CDR3: TGCGCCAGCAGAACCGAAGTGAACACTGAAGCTTTCTTT. V is TRBV5-1 and J is TRBJ1-1; no firm D call. V lost 5 bases, J lost 0 bases, and 8 bases lay in between. Germline V gene sequence: CDR1 SGHRS, CDR2 YFSETQ. This CDR3 spans 13 amino acids.

DNA of the CDR3: TGTGCCACCAGCGGCTTCCGGGACACCCTATTCTCGGCCGAGCAGTACTTC. Amino acid sequence: CATSGFRDTLFSAEQYF. The chain links TRBV15 to TRBJ2-7, with TRBD1 as a possible D gene (6 bases). Germline CDR1 and CDR2: LNHNV and YYDKDF (reference sequence). V shed 5 bases and J shed 6 bases, with 26 bases lying between them. The CDR3 has 17 residues.

V and J are TRBV12-3 or TRBV12-4 and TRBJ1-3; D is uncertain. There are 16 residues in the CDR3. Trimming left V 2 bases short and J 0 bases short, with 11 bases between. The CDR3 region is CASSLSGDLSGNTIYF. CDR3 nucleotides: TGTGCCAGCAGTTTATCGGGTGATCTCTCTGGAAACACCATATATTTT.

This clonotype was detected only a few times. The rearrangement links TRBV25-1 to TRBJ1-2; D ambiguous. Germline V gives CDR1 MGHDK, CDR2 SYGVNS. This CDR3 has 11 residues. Between the trimmed V and J ends, which lost 8 bases and 7 bases, there was a span of 11 bases. Here the CDR3 DNA reads TGTGCCAGCGGCGAAGGCTTTGGCTACACCTTC. It yields the protein CASGEGFGYTF.

The V and J genes are TRBV27 and TRBJ1-6; possibly TRBD1 for D (6 bases). CDR3 size: 14 residues. The V end lost 6 bases, the J end lost 4 bases, and 10 bases lay between the germline ends. Germline CDR1 and CDR2: MNHEY and SMNVEV (reference sequence). The CDR3 nucleotides read TGTGCCAGCAGGAAAGGGGGGTATAATTCACCCCTCCACTTT. Translation gives CASRKGGYNSPLHF.

This clonotype was counted between two and nine times. This chain links TRBV24-1 with TRBJ2-5, with 8 bases identical to TRBD2. The CDR3 has 16 amino acids. V dropped 0 bases and J dropped 5; count of bases not matched to a gene: 7. The germline CDR1 and CDR2 sequences are KGHDR and SFDVKD. The CDR3 DNA reads as TGTGCCACCAGTGATTTGCGGCGGGGGGCCGGTGAGACCCAGTACTTC. Its protein product is CATSDLRRGAGETQYF.

This clonotype has only a few counts. The chain links TRBV6-1 to TRBJ2-3, with unresolved D. The CDR3 is made up of 15 amino acids. Germline-derived CDR1 and CDR2 are MNHNS and SASEGT. The V end was cut by 4 bases, the J end by 4 bases, with 15 bases between. This CDR3 reads CASSGTSRTADTQYF. The CDR3 bases are TGTGCCAGCAGTGGAACGAGCCGGACGGCAGATACGCAGTATTTT.

In this sample, this clonotype turned up a few times. J is TRBJ2-1 and V is TRBV9, with TRBD1 identical over 12 bases. The trim removed 5 bases at V and 9 bases at J, leaving 6 bases unmatched. The germline CDR1 and CDR2 sequences are SGDLS and YYNGEE. The CDR3 length is 14 residues. For the CDR3, the DNA is TGTGCCAGCAGAACCGGGACAGGGGGCAGTGAGCAGTTCTTC. This translates into CASRTGTGGSEQFF.

Remarks on this clonotype: A read error may be the cause here, since a much bigger clone is one base away. The chain links TRBV12-3 or TRBV12-4 to TRBJ1-1; D gene unclear. The CDR3 covers 12 residues. V was cut by 5 bases and J by 1 base, with 5 bases left in between. The CDR3: CASSIGNTEAFF. The CDR3 DNA sequence: TGTGCCAGCAGTATAGGGAACACTGAAGCTTTCTTT.

The chain recombines TRBV20-1 with TRBJ1-4, with TRBD1 matching over 7 bases. The junction had 9 bases not matched to a gene; V was cut back by 2 bases and J by 0 bases. Germline V lookup: CDR1 DFQATT, CDR2 SNEGSKA (reference sequence). This CDR3 region has 17 residues. In DNA form, the CDR3 reads TGCAGTGCTAGAAAGACAGGGAGAGGTGCAACTAATGAAAAACTGTTTTTT. It is translated as CSARKTGRGATNEKLFF.

This chain links TRBV2 with TRBJ2-3, with unresolved D. Per germline, CDR1 SNHLY and CDR2 FYNNEI. This CDR3 is built from 16 residues. V was shortened by 0 bases and J by 2 bases, with 12 bases between the two germline ends. The CDR3 protein is CASSEARWYNTDTQYF. In DNA form, the CDR3 reads TGTGCCAGCAGTGAAGCGCGGTGGTATAACACAGATACGCAGTATTTT.